One and the same sample provided the 7 T cell receptor beta chains below, sequenced in a study of vaccination and CD4 T cells after COVID-19. Sequenced with the Oncomine TCR Beta short-read assay was DNA taken from cultured CD4+ T cells. Each CDR3 protein is one row after TCRdb ran MiXCR on the PCR reads. The table records 9,500 to 13,000 distinct CDR3 sequences, around three quarters of them present only once. Their antigens remain unidentified. Treatment noted: roughly 10-day PBMC culture with coronavirus spike peptide pools or control peptides (ViraFEST assay). The sequenced sample was CD4+ T cells from blood, cultured in vitro. These receptors originate from a human donor who had recovered from COVID-19.

By proportion, this clonotype is medium-sized (0.01 to 0.1%). The J gene is TRBJ1-5, the V gene TRBV27, with 9 nucleotides matching TRBD1. This CDR3 region has 18 residues. CDR1 is MNHEY and CDR2 is SMNVEV in the germline V gene (reference sequence). J lost 0 bases, V lost 5 bases, and 11 bases had no gene match. The CDR3 nucleotides are TGTGCCAGCAGTGGGGGGGACAGGGAGTTCTATAGCAATCAGCCCCAGCATTTT. This codes for CASSGGDREFYSNQPQHF.

The chain couples TRBV7-2 to TRBJ1-2; 9 positions match TRBD1. The CDR3 extends over 15 amino acids. The germline gives CDR1 SGHTA, CDR2 FQGNSA. J gave up 6 bases and V 4 bases, and 9 bases lay outside the gene matches. The CDR3 DNA reads as TGTGCCAGCAGCTCAGGGGGGGGACAGGGACATGGCTACACCTTC. As protein: CASSSGGGQGHGYTF.

The V gene is TRBV24-1, the J gene TRBJ2-2, with TRBD1 matching over 10 bases. There are 17 residues in the CDR3. The ends lost 8 bases at V and 4 bases at J; junction bases unmatched: 12. Germline CDR1 and CDR2: KGHDR and SFDVKD. CDR3: CATMKTTGGFGTGELFF. Written as DNA, the CDR3 is TGTGCCACCATGAAGACGACAGGGGGCTTCGGCACCGGGGAGCTGTTTTTT.

This CDR3 reads CSARGPVVLPGGGGYTF. For the CDR3, the DNA is TGCAGTGCTAGAGGGCCGGTGGTTCTTCCGGGGGGAGGTGGCTACACCTTC. The rearrangement joins TRBV20-1 to TRBJ1-2; a possible D gene is TRBD1 (5 bases). Germline V gene sequence: CDR1 DFQATT, CDR2 SNEGSKA (reference sequence). This CDR3 contains 17 residues. Trimming shortened V by 1 base and J by 7 bases, and 25 bases separated the two germline ends.

The V and J genes are TRBV20-1 and TRBJ1-5; D ambiguous. Looked up from germline, CDR1 is DFQATT and CDR2 is SNEGSKA (reference sequence). Trimming removed 6 bases from V and 2 bases from J, with 14 bases in between. This CDR3 is 14 amino acids long. As DNA, the CDR3 is TGCAGTGCCTTAGTGCGGGCCGGCAATCAGCCCCAGCATTTT. The encoded protein is CSALVRAGNQPQHF.

This clonotype is medium-sized within its sample. The CDR3 region is CASSSYQETQYF. CDR3 bases: TGTGCCAGCAGCTCCTACCAAGAGACCCAGTACTTC. The genes are TRBV7-2 and TRBJ2-5, with D unclear. V shed 4 bases and J shed 0 bases, with 3 bases lying between them. Germline V gene lookup returns CDR1 SGHTA and CDR2 FQGNSA. The CDR3 runs to 12 residues.

V usage is TRBV20-1 and J usage is TRBJ1-5, with D perhaps matching TRBD1 (6 bases). Germline V gene data show CDR1 as DFQATT and CDR2 as SNEGSKA (reference sequence). V lost 3 bases and J 7 bases, leaving 16 bases between the germline ends. The CDR3 totals 14 residues. In nucleotides, the CDR3 is TGCAGTGCTAGTCAGGGGTTGGGTGGGCAGCCCCAGCATTTT. It encodes CSASQGLGGQPQHF.